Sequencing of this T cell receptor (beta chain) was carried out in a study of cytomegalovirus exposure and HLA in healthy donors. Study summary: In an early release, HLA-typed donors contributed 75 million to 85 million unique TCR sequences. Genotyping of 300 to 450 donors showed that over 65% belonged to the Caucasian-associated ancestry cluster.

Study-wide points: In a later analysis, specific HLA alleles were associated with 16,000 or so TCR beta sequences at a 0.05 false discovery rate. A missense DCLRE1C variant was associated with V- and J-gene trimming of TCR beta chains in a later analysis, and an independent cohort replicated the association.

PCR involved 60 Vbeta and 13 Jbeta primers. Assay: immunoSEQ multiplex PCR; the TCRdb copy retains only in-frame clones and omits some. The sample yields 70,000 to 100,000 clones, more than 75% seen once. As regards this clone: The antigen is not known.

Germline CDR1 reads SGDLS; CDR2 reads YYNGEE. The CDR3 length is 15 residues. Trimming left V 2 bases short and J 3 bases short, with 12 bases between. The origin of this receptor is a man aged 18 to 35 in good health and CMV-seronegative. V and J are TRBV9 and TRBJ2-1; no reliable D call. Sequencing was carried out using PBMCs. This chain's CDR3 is CASSVRVGVYNEQFF. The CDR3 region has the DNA TGTGCCAGCAGCGTCCGGGTCGGTGTCTACAATGAGCAGTTCTTC.